These T cell receptor beta chains were read from a single sample in a study of identical twins. One entry per CDR3 protein, called by TCRdb with MiXCR from the 5' RACE reads. Of about 890,000 distinct CDR3 sequences listed, roughly 12% were seen once; the top ten hold around 1.6%. The data also belong to a second study, concerning yellow fever vaccine responses in identical twins.

The material sequenced was PBMCs. The source is a woman under 30 in good health. CDR3s include the opening cysteine and the closing phenylalanine or tryptophan. A D gene is named only where the DNA matches it firmly. Expanded clones get a size class; other rows say once, few or many, or leave the size out.

J,D,size,V,DNA,CDR3
TRBJ1-5,-,-,TRBV7-9,TGTGCCAGCAGCCCCCAGGGGAACAATCAGCCCCAGCATTTT,CASSPQGNNQPQHF
TRBJ2-1,-,few,TRBV10-2,TGCGCCAGCAGTGATGTAACTGAGCAGTTCTTC,CASSDVTEQFF
TRBJ2-2,-,-,TRBV15,TGTGCCACCAGCAGAGTTCTGGGGTTCCCGGGCACCGGGGAGCTGTTTTTT,CATSRVLGFPGTGELFF
TRBJ1-1,-,many,TRBV20-1,TGCAGTGCTAGAGATTGGGTGAACACTGAAGCTTTCTTT,CSARDWVNTEAFF
TRBJ1-6,TRBD1,-,TRBV7-6,TGTGCCAGCAGCCCAGGACAGGGGACGAATTATTATAATTCACCCCTCCACTTT,CASSPGQGTNYYNSPLHF
TRBJ1-5,-,few,TRBV9,TGTGCCAGCAGCGGAGGGCAGGTGAATCAGCCCCAGCATTTT,CASSGGQVNQPQHF
TRBJ1-1,TRBD1,few,TRBV5-1,TGCGCCAGCAGGGAACGACAGGGGAACACTGAAGCTTTCTTT,CASRERQGNTEAFF
TRBJ2-1,-,-,TRBV28,TGTGCCAGCAGTTTAGGGAGTCTAGCCTACATTGAGCAGTTCTTC,CASSLGSLAYIEQFF
TRBJ2-2,TRBD2,few,TRBV4-2,TGTGCCAGCAGCCAAGGACTAGCGGGGGGGCCCACCGGGGAGCTGTTTTTT,CASSQGLAGGPTGELFF
TRBJ2-3,TRBD2,-,TRBV6-5,TGTGCCAGCAGTTGGACTTCTAGCGGGAGGGTGGATACGCAGTATTTT,CASSWTSSGRVDTQYF
TRBJ2-3,-,once,TRBV5-5,TGTGCCAGCAGCTTTCCAGGGGCAGGGGATACGCAGTATTTT,CASSFPGAGDTQYF